This T cell receptor (beta chain) was captured in a study of OX40 agonist ivuxolimab in advanced cancers. Study overall: People in dose escalation had one of these cancers: hepatocellular carcinoma, melanoma, renal cell or head and neck cancer.

The method was immunoSEQ multiplex PCR; TCRdb's version includes in-frame clones alone and lacks a portion of them. The data contain about 11,000 clones, about 89% of them singletons. V was clipped by 7 bases and J by 4 bases, with 8 bases between them. This CDR3 has 12 amino acids. In germline, CDR1 is SNHLY, CDR2 FYNNEI. The chain carries TRBV2 and TRBJ1-5, with D unclear. The source of this sequence is an adult with an advanced solid tumor such as melanoma, head and neck, liver or kidney cancer. The sequencing used CD4+ or CD8+ T cells sorted from blood, collected in a trial of the OX40 agonist ivuxolimab. CDR3 in amino acids: CASNLGNQPQHF. For the CDR3, the DNA is TGTGCCAGCAACCTTGGGAATCAGCCCCAGCATTTT.